This TCR beta chain emerged from a study of graft-versus-host responses after intestinal transplantation. Study information: After anti-thymocyte globulin induction, recipients took tacrolimus and steroids for approximately three years.

Germline CDR1 MNHNY, CDR2 SVGAGI (reference sequence). The CDR3 sequence is 13 residues long. The V end lost 7 bases, the J end lost 3 bases, and 11 bases lay between the germline ends. Regarding the study as a whole: HvG clone declines early post-transplant were associated with peak circulating GvH levels.

Assay used: immunoSEQ multiplex PCR; TCRdb lists only in-frame clones, some missing. The data contain some 90,000 clones, 75% to 95% of them singletons. As regards this clone: Its target is unknown.

This chain links TRBV6-6 with TRBJ2-3, with a possible D match to TRBD1 (5 bases). The receptor was isolated from a human donor who received an intestinal transplant. The sequencing used unstimulated CD8+ T cells sorted from spleen or lymph node cells, collected before intestinal transplant. DNA for the CDR3: TGTGCCAGCACTCAAGACAGTACAGATACGCAGTATTTT. This codes for CASTQDSTDTQYF.